The entry below describes one T cell receptor (beta chain). Its cognate antigen is unknown. Germline loops: CDR1 LNHDA, CDR2 SQIVND (reference sequence). V lost 5 bases and J lost 3, with 22 bases in between. This CDR3 is built from 17 residues. The data are from a study of T cell responses to AZD1222 COVID-19 vaccine. Whole-study findings and limits: CD4 TCRs associated with vaccination spanned spike, dominating at 160-218 and 743-854. Possibly, clonal diversity was underestimated; donors were largely white British and included more females.

Method: immunoSEQ multiplex PCR; TCRdb's copy keeps in-frame clones and lacks some. The sample contains 120,000 to 150,000 clones, 88% of which appear only once. V and J are TRBV19 and TRBJ1-1; no reliable D call. The TCR comes from an adult in good health. Sequences were derived from peripheral blood, sampled on day 0 of AZD1222 vaccination. CDR3 loop: CASSPYRLARFHTEAFF. In DNA, the CDR3 is TGTGCCAGTAGTCCCTACCGGCTTGCCCGTTTTCACACTGAAGCTTTCTTT. Full variable domain (outside the CDR3, taken from reference TRBV19 and TRBJ1-1): DGGITQSPKYLFRKEGQNVTLSCEQNLNHDAMYWYRQDPGQGLRLIYYSQIVNDFQKGDIAEGYSVSREKKESFPLTVTSAQKNPTAFYLCASSPYRLARFHTEAFFGQGTRLTVV.